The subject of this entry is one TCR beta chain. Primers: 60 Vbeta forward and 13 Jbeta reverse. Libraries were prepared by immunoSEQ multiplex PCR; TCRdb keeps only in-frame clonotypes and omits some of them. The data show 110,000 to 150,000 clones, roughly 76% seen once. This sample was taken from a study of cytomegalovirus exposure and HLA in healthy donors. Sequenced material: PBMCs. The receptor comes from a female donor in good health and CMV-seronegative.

The CDR3 DNA reads TGTGCCAGCAGCCAAGGGGGGGCAGACGAGCAGTACTTC. Its protein is CASSQGGADEQYF. This sequence joins TRBV13 and TRBJ2-7; D is possibly TRBD2 (7 bases). Germline V lookup: CDR1 PRHDT, CDR2 FYEKMQ (reference sequence). V was trimmed by 5 bases and J by 5 bases, leaving 13 bases between them. The CDR3 has 13 amino acids.